This is a list of T cell receptor beta chains from one sample in a study of memory CD8 T cells in hepatitis C reinfection. The table came from immunoSEQ multiplex PCR; TCRdb's copy has only in-frame clones and leaves some out. Here the sample spans 46,000 or so clones, 89% being singletons. What was sequenced was naive CD8+ T cells sorted from blood. The receptors originated from a young man with hepatitis C virus infection. CDR3s include the opening cysteine and the closing phenylalanine or tryptophan. A D gene is named only where the DNA matches it firmly. Size values are once, few and many counts, or a class for expanded clones, and some rows have none.

d_call: NA
clone_size: NA
j_call: TRBJ1-1
v_call: TRBV4-1
cdr3_nt: TGCGCCAGCAGCTACCGAGCGGGGCTGAACACTGAAGCTTTCTTT
cdr3_aa: CASSYRAGLNTEAFF

d_call: TRBD2
clone_size: NA
j_call: TRBJ2-1
v_call: TRBV4-1
cdr3_nt: TGCGCCAGCAGCAAAAAAGCGGGGCTGAGCTCCTACAATGAGCAGTTCTTC
cdr3_aa: CASSKKAGLSSYNEQFF

d_call: NA
clone_size: NA
j_call: TRBJ2-3
v_call: TRBV30
cdr3_nt: TGTGCCTGGAGTGGAACAGGAGGGACAGATACGCAGTATTTT
cdr3_aa: CAWSGTGGTDTQYF

d_call: TRBD2
clone_size: NA
j_call: TRBJ2-2
v_call: TRBV7-6
cdr3_nt: TGTGCCAGCAGCTCAAATAGCGGGGAGGCCGGGGAGCTGTTTTTT
cdr3_aa: CASSSNSGEAGELFF

d_call: TRBD1
clone_size: NA
j_call: TRBJ1-5
v_call: TRBV6-1
cdr3_nt: TGTGCCAGCAGTAAACAGGGGGCGCGCGGTCAGCCCCAGCATTTT
cdr3_aa: CASSKQGARGQPQHF

d_call: NA
clone_size: NA
j_call: TRBJ1-1
v_call: TRBV7-9
cdr3_nt: TGTGCCAGCAGCTTAGGCAAGGGGTCTGAAGCTTTCTTT
cdr3_aa: CASSLGKGSEAFF

d_call: NA
clone_size: NA
j_call: TRBJ2-7
v_call: TRBV10-1
cdr3_nt: TGCGCCAGCACGCCATCTCGAAGCCACGAGCAGTACTTC
cdr3_aa: CASTPSRSHEQYF

d_call: NA
clone_size: NA
j_call: TRBJ2-1
v_call: TRBV5-1
cdr3_nt: TGCGCCAGCAGCTTGGAGGGAACGGACATTTTAGGGTTTAATGAGCAGTTCTTC
cdr3_aa: CASSLEGTDILGFNEQFF

d_call: NA
clone_size: NA
j_call: TRBJ2-7
v_call: TRBV4-1
cdr3_nt: TGCGCCAGCAACCAAGATGGCAGGGATCGCTACGAGCAGTACTTC
cdr3_aa: CASNQDGRDRYEQYF

d_call: TRBD1
clone_size: NA
j_call: TRBJ2-3
v_call: TRBV7-6
cdr3_nt: TGTGCCAGCAGCCTGACAGGGCGGAGGGATACGCAGTATTTT
cdr3_aa: CASSLTGRRDTQYF

d_call: TRBD2
clone_size: NA
j_call: TRBJ2-5
v_call: TRBV14
cdr3_nt: TGTGCCAGCAGCCAAGAGTTGGGACTAGCGGGAAAAGAGACCCAGTACTTC
cdr3_aa: CASSQELGLAGKETQYF

d_call: NA
clone_size: NA
j_call: TRBJ2-5
v_call: TRBV19
cdr3_nt: TGTGCCAGTGTAGACAGCCAAGAGACCCAGTACTTC
cdr3_aa: CASVDSQETQYF

d_call: NA
clone_size: NA
j_call: TRBJ2-7
v_call: TRBV28
cdr3_nt: TGTGCCAGCACCTGGAGGGGCTTCGACGAGCAGTACTTC
cdr3_aa: CASTWRGFDEQYF

d_call: NA
clone_size: NA
j_call: TRBJ1-5
v_call: TRBV7-8
cdr3_nt: TGTGCCAGCAGCTTAGATCCGGGACAGCCCCAGCATTTT
cdr3_aa: CASSLDPGQPQHF

d_call: TRBD2
clone_size: NA
j_call: TRBJ2-1
v_call: TRBV7-3
cdr3_nt: TGTGCCAGCAGCTTAAGTCCGGGAGGGCGCAATGAGCAGTTCTTC
cdr3_aa: CASSLSPGGRNEQFF

d_call: TRBD1
clone_size: NA
j_call: TRBJ1-2
v_call: TRBV6-5
cdr3_nt: TGTGCCAGCAGGCCCGGGACAGGGAACGGCTACACCTTC
cdr3_aa: CASRPGTGNGYTF

d_call: NA
clone_size: NA
j_call: TRBJ2-7
v_call: TRBV6-5
cdr3_nt: TGTGCCAGCAGTCCCGGTCAGGGCCTACCATACGAGCAGTACTTC
cdr3_aa: CASSPGQGLPYEQYF

d_call: NA
clone_size: NA
j_call: TRBJ2-7
v_call: TRBV27
cdr3_nt: TGTGCCAGCAGTTTGGGGGGCGAGCAGTACTTC
cdr3_aa: CASSLGGEQYF

d_call: NA
clone_size: NA
j_call: TRBJ1-6
v_call: TRBV5-1
cdr3_nt: TGCGCCAGCAGCTTGGGCACGGGACAATATAATTCACCCCTCCACTTT
cdr3_aa: CASSLGTGQYNSPLHF

d_call: NA
clone_size: once
j_call: TRBJ2-1
v_call: TRBV28
cdr3_nt: TGTGCCAGCAGTTTGGCAGGGGACAATGAGCAGTTCTTC
cdr3_aa: CASSLAGDNEQFF

d_call: TRBD2
clone_size: NA
j_call: TRBJ2-7
v_call: TRBV27
cdr3_nt: TGTGCCAGCAGTACGACTAGCGGGGGTTACGAGCAGTACTTC
cdr3_aa: CASSTTSGGYEQYF

d_call: TRBD1
clone_size: NA
j_call: TRBJ1-5
v_call: TRBV7-8
cdr3_nt: TGTGCCAGCAGCTTTTACGGGACAGGGACCCAGCAGCCCCAGCATTTT
cdr3_aa: CASSFYGTGTQQPQHF

d_call: TRBD1
clone_size: NA
j_call: TRBJ2-7
v_call: TRBV5-1
cdr3_nt: TGCGCCAGCAGCTTGGGACAGGGGGCCTCCTACGAGCAGTACTTC
cdr3_aa: CASSLGQGASYEQYF

d_call: NA
clone_size: NA
j_call: TRBJ1-5
v_call: TRBV19
cdr3_nt: TGTGCCAGTAGTAAGGAGATCCTCTTAAGCAATCAGCCCCAGCATTTT
cdr3_aa: CASSKEILLSNQPQHF

d_call: TRBD1
clone_size: NA
j_call: TRBJ1-4
v_call: TRBV29-1
cdr3_nt: TGCAGCGTTGAAGAAGGGACAGGGAGTGAAAAACTGTTTTTT
cdr3_aa: CSVEEGTGSEKLFF

d_call: NA
clone_size: once
j_call: TRBJ2-1
v_call: TRBV28
cdr3_nt: TGTGCCAGCAGTCTCGGGGTCAGCACAGGGAATGAGCAGTTCTTC
cdr3_aa: CASSLGVSTGNEQFF

d_call: TRBD2
clone_size: once
j_call: TRBJ2-7
v_call: TRBV6-5
cdr3_nt: TGTGCCAGCAGTTACTCGCGAGCGGGAGGGTTCTACGAGCAGTACTTC
cdr3_aa: CASSYSRAGGFYEQYF

d_call: TRBD2
clone_size: NA
j_call: TRBJ2-1
v_call: TRBV2
cdr3_nt: TGTGCCAGCAGTGGTGGGGGCCTCCGGACTAGCGCGGGAGGTGAGCAGTTCTTC
cdr3_aa: CASSGGGLRTSAGGEQFF

d_call: NA
clone_size: NA
j_call: TRBJ2-4
v_call: TRBV15
cdr3_nt: TGTGCCACCAGCACCCCCGGGGGCATTCAGTACTTC
cdr3_aa: CATSTPGGIQYF

d_call: NA
clone_size: NA
j_call: TRBJ1-5
v_call: TRBV19
cdr3_nt: TGTGCCAGTAGTATACGACAGGCTTATCAGCCCCAGCATTTT
cdr3_aa: CASSIRQAYQPQHF

d_call: NA
clone_size: NA
j_call: TRBJ1-1
v_call: TRBV19
cdr3_nt: TGTGCCAGTAGTATCTGGGGAGGGGGGGACACTGAAGCTTTCTTT
cdr3_aa: CASSIWGGGDTEAFF

d_call: NA
clone_size: NA
j_call: TRBJ1-1
v_call: TRBV25-1
cdr3_nt: TGTGCCAGCAGTCACGGGGAAGGCACTGAAGCTTTCTTT
cdr3_aa: CASSHGEGTEAFF

d_call: NA
clone_size: NA
j_call: TRBJ1-2
v_call: TRBV4-3
cdr3_nt: TGCGCCAGCAGCCAAGATCCGGGGTTCCCTTATGGCTACACCTTC
cdr3_aa: CASSQDPGFPYGYTF

d_call: TRBD1
clone_size: few
j_call: TRBJ1-4
v_call: TRBV29-1
cdr3_nt: TGCAGCGTTATTCCCAGGGGACAGGGGGAAAAACTGTTTTTT
cdr3_aa: CSVIPRGQGEKLFF

d_call: TRBD1
clone_size: NA
j_call: TRBJ2-1
v_call: TRBV7-9
cdr3_nt: TGTGCCAGCAGCGAGGGACAGGGTTTCAATGAGCAGTTCTTC
cdr3_aa: CASSEGQGFNEQFF

d_call: TRBD1
clone_size: NA
j_call: TRBJ2-1
v_call: TRBV5-1
cdr3_nt: TGCGCCAGCAGCTTCTCACAGGGGGCCGGTGGTAGCAATGAGCAGTTCTTC
cdr3_aa: CASSFSQGAGGSNEQFF

d_call: NA
clone_size: NA
j_call: TRBJ1-5
v_call: TRBV12-5
cdr3_nt: TGTGCTAGTGTTCCTGGGGGGGACGGACATCAGCCCCAGCATTTT
cdr3_aa: CASVPGGDGHQPQHF

d_call: TRBD1
clone_size: NA
j_call: TRBJ2-2
v_call: TRBV4-1
cdr3_nt: TGCGCCAGCAGCCAACCCATGGACAGGGAGAACACCGGGGAGCTGTTTTTT
cdr3_aa: CASSQPMDRENTGELFF

d_call: TRBD2
clone_size: NA
j_call: TRBJ2-1
v_call: TRBV10-2
cdr3_nt: TGCGCCAGCAGTGAGTTAGAGGCCCAGCGGGGGTACAATGAGCAGTTCTTC
cdr3_aa: CASSELEAQRGYNEQFF

d_call: TRBD1
clone_size: once
j_call: TRBJ1-5
v_call: TRBV19
cdr3_nt: TGTGCCAGTACCCAAACAGGGGGTAGCAATCAGCCCCAGCATTTT
cdr3_aa: CASTQTGGSNQPQHF

d_call: NA
clone_size: NA
j_call: TRBJ1-6
v_call: TRBV2
cdr3_nt: TGTGCCAGCAGTGAAGACGCTTCCACAATGTATAATTCCCCCCTCCACTTT
cdr3_aa: CASSEDASTMYNSPLHF

d_call: TRBD2
clone_size: NA
j_call: TRBJ2-3
v_call: TRBV5-1
cdr3_nt: TGCGCCAGCAGCTGGGGGACTAGCGGGGGGAGCACAGATACGCAGTATTTT
cdr3_aa: CASSWGTSGGSTDTQYF

d_call: TRBD2
clone_size: NA
j_call: TRBJ2-3
v_call: TRBV11-2
cdr3_nt: TGTGCCAGCAGCTCACCCCCAGCGGGGAGCACAGATACGCAGTATTTT
cdr3_aa: CASSSPPAGSTDTQYF

d_call: NA
clone_size: NA
j_call: TRBJ1-2
v_call: TRBV6-1
cdr3_nt: TGTGCCAGCAGTGACTGGGGCGAGTTCTATGGCTACACCTTC
cdr3_aa: CASSDWGEFYGYTF

d_call: NA
clone_size: NA
j_call: TRBJ1-2
v_call: TRBV6-6
cdr3_nt: TGTGCCAGCAGTGACCAGGTGCTTACTAACTATGGCTACACCTTC
cdr3_aa: CASSDQVLTNYGYTF

d_call: TRBD2
clone_size: NA
j_call: TRBJ2-4
v_call: TRBV5-1
cdr3_nt: TGCGCCAGCAGCTCCGGGACTAGCGGGGTAGCCAAAAACATTCAGTACTTC
cdr3_aa: CASSSGTSGVAKNIQYF

d_call: NA
clone_size: NA
j_call: TRBJ2-3
v_call: TRBV30
cdr3_nt: TGTGCCTGCTCTACCTCGGGTTACACAGATACGCAGTATTTT
cdr3_aa: CACSTSGYTDTQYF

d_call: NA
clone_size: NA
j_call: TRBJ2-1
v_call: TRBV6-1
cdr3_nt: TGTGCCAGCAGTGTTTTACAGGGTATTTATGAGCAGTTCTTC
cdr3_aa: CASSVLQGIYEQFF

d_call: NA
clone_size: NA
j_call: TRBJ2-5
v_call: TRBV19
cdr3_nt: TGTGCCAGTAGTATGACACAGCTCCAAGAGACCCAGTACTTC
cdr3_aa: CASSMTQLQETQYF

d_call: TRBD2
clone_size: NA
j_call: TRBJ2-5
v_call: TRBV6-1
cdr3_nt: TGTGCCAGCAGTTATGGACTAGCGGAAGAGACCCAGTACTTC
cdr3_aa: CASSYGLAEETQYF

d_call: TRBD1
clone_size: NA
j_call: TRBJ2-1
v_call: TRBV28
cdr3_nt: TGTGCCAGCAGTTCAAACAGGGGGCTCTACAATGAGCAGTTCTTC
cdr3_aa: CASSSNRGLYNEQFF

d_call: NA
clone_size: NA
j_call: TRBJ2-6
v_call: TRBV5-6
cdr3_nt: TGTGCCAGCAGTCACTACGCCGGGGACTCTGGGGCCAACGTCCTGACTTTC
cdr3_aa: CASSHYAGDSGANVLTF

d_call: NA
clone_size: NA
j_call: TRBJ2-7
v_call: TRBV4-2
cdr3_nt: TGTGCCAGCAGCCCCAGGCCTCTCTCCTACGAGCAGTACTTC
cdr3_aa: CASSPRPLSYEQYF

d_call: TRBD1
clone_size: NA
j_call: TRBJ1-5
v_call: TRBV27
cdr3_nt: TGTGCCAGCAGCCCTGGGACAGAATATAGGAATCAGCCCCAGCATTTT
cdr3_aa: CASSPGTEYRNQPQHF